What follows are 20 T cell receptor beta chains derived from one specimen sequenced in a study of blood T cell repertoires in COVID-19. The protocol was immunoSEQ multiplex PCR, while the TCRdb copy is restricted to in-frame clones and leaves out a portion. The sample shows some 200,000 clones, approximately 84% of them seen only once. Sequencing was carried out using peripheral blood. These receptors were obtained from a middle-aged man who had recovered from COVID-19.

The chain is built from TRBV19 and TRBJ2-2, with 8 bases lining up with TRBD2. This CDR3 has 16 residues. Germline V lookup: CDR1 LNHDA, CDR2 SQIVND (reference sequence). With 4 bases clipped from V and 1 base from J, the junction kept 5 bases outside the gene matches. In DNA form, the CDR3 reads TGTGCCAGTAGTAAGCGGGGGAGTTGGAACACCGGGGAGCTGTTTTTT. This encodes CASSKRGSWNTGELFF.

This clone was observed once. CDR3 in DNA: TGTGCCAGCTACTACACCGACGGGTACACCGGGGAGCTGTTTTTT. Protein product: CASYYTDGYTGELFF. V and J are TRBV19 and TRBJ2-2; D not resolved. Germline V CDR1 and CDR2: LNHDA, SQIVND (reference sequence). V was cut by 9 bases and J by 3 bases, with 17 bases left in between. The CDR3 loop spans 15 amino acids. Drawing the rest from reference TRBV19 and TRBJ2-2, the complete variable domain is DGGITQSPKYLFRKEGQNVTLSCEQNLNHDAMYWYRQDPGQGLRLIYYSQIVNDFQKGDIAEGYSVSREKKESFPLTVTSAQKNPTAFYLCASYYTDGYTGELFFGEGSRLTVL.

The chain joins TRBV9 to TRBJ2-2, with TRBD2 identical over 8 bases. The CDR3 has 15 amino acids. Germline V gene data show CDR1 as SGDLS and CDR2 as YYNGEE. The V segment lost 3 bases and the J segment 9 bases; nucleotides outside the gene matches: 10. The CDR3 DNA is TGTGCCAGCAGCGCAGAGGGGACTAGGGGCCGGGAGCTGTTTTTT. Protein sequence: CASSAEGTRGRELFF.

V is TRBV28 and J is TRBJ1-2, with 7 bases identical to TRBD1. Germline CDR1 reads MDHEN; CDR2 reads SYDVKM. V dropped 6 bases and J dropped 6; count of bases not matched to a gene: 16. This CDR3 spans 16 amino acids. The CDR3 here is CASSSSAGRGRHGYTF. The CDR3 DNA reads TGTGCCAGCAGCTCCTCGGCCGGAAGGGGGCGGCATGGCTACACCTTC.

The gene calls are TRBV7-9 and TRBJ2-1; 8 bases align to TRBD1. The CDR3 has 16 residues. Germline assignment: CDR1 SEHNR and CDR2 FQNEAQ (reference sequence). The ends lost 3 bases at V and 2 bases at J; junction bases unmatched: 6. The chain's CDR3 is CASSFQGAHTYNEQFF. The CDR3 nucleotides read TGTGCCAGCAGCTTTCAGGGGGCGCACACCTACAATGAGCAGTTCTTC.

The V gene is TRBV5-6, the J gene TRBJ1-4, with D possibly being TRBD1 (5 bases). The CDR3 totals 14 residues. Trimming shortened V by 0 bases and J by 4 bases, and 7 bases separated the two germline ends. Germline V gives CDR1 SGHDT, CDR2 YYEEEE. The CDR3 bases are TGTGCCAGCAGCTTGGGACAGAGTAATGAAAAACTGTTTTTT. Its translation is CASSLGQSNEKLFF.

The rearrangement uses TRBV2 and TRBJ2-5, with a weak D call TRBD2 (5 bases). CDR3 length equals 15 residues. Trimming shortened V by 4 bases and J by 1 base, and 13 bases separated the two germline ends. Germline CDR1 SNHLY, CDR2 FYNNEI. The CDR3 loop is CASSVQDLVQETQYF. The CDR3 bases are TGTGCCAGCAGTGTTCAGGACTTGGTCCAAGAGACCCAGTACTTC.

The CDR3 is CASSLGGGYTDTQYF. The DNA for the CDR3 is TGTGCCAGCAGCTTAGGTGGCGGCTACACAGATACGCAGTATTTT. This chain links TRBV7-6 with TRBJ2-3; no firm D call. V lost 1 base, J lost 2 bases, and 10 bases lay in between. Per the germline V gene, CDR1 is SGHVS and CDR2 is FNYEAQ. There are 15 residues in the CDR3.

The chain couples TRBV5-1 to TRBJ2-1, with 14 bases fitting TRBD2. This CDR3 is 15 amino acids long. V shed 4 bases, J shed 7 bases, and the junction held 4 bases outside the gene matches. CDR1 is SGHRS and CDR2 is YFSETQ in the germline V gene. Here the CDR3 DNA reads TGCGCCAGCAGCCGCGGGACTAGCGGGAGAAATGAGCAGTTCTTC. Translation: CASSRGTSGRNEQFF.

The genes are TRBV18 and TRBJ2-2, with D perhaps TRBD2 (5 bases). Germline V gene data show CDR1 as KGHSH and CDR2 as LQKENI. CDR3 length: 18 residues. The ends were cut back, 3 bases at V and 4 bases at J, with 21 bases in the middle. CDR3 sequence: CASSPPRGVDKSTGELFF. The CDR3 DNA follows: TGTGCCAGCTCACCTCCCCGGGGAGTCGATAAATCCACCGGGGAGCTGTTTTTT. The whole variable domain, filled in from reference TRBV18 and TRBJ2-2, reads NAGVMQNPRHLVRRRGQEARLRCSPMKGHSHVYWYRQLPEEGLKFMVYLQKENIIDESGMPKERFSAEFPKEGPSILRIQQVVRGDSAAYFCASSPPRGVDKSTGELFFGEGSRLTVL.

The chain recombines TRBV5-8 with TRBJ2-2; 7 bases are a match to TRBD2. The CDR3 runs 14 residues. Germline CDR1 SGHTS, CDR2 YDEGEE. V lost 1 base, J lost 6 bases, and 3 bases stayed unmatched. CDR3 DNA: TGTGCCAGCAGCTTGAGACTAGCCCCCGGGGAGCTGTTTTTT. Its translation: CASSLRLAPGELFF. Full variable domain (missing parts from reference TRBV5-8 and TRBJ2-2): EAGVTQSPTHLIKTRGQQATLRCSPISGHTSVYWYQQALGLGLQFLLWYDEGEERNRGNFPPRFSGRQFPNYSSELNVNALELEDSALYLCASSLRLAPGELFFGEGSRLTVL.

CDR3 in amino acids: CASSLIGDYAQPQHF. CDR3 nucleotide sequence: TGTGCCAGCAGCTTGATAGGGGACTATGCTCAGCCCCAGCATTTT. The chain joins TRBV5-6 to TRBJ1-5, with a weak D call TRBD1 (5 bases). CDR3 length: 15 residues. Germline CDR1 is SGHDT and CDR2 is YYEEEE. Trimming stripped 1 base from V and 6 bases from J, with 14 bases between.

The V call is TRBV19, the J call TRBJ2-3, with TRBD1 matching over 11 bases. Losses at the gene ends were 4 bases for V and 5 bases for J; bases not matched to a gene: 8. Germline values: CDR1 LNHDA, CDR2 SQIVND (reference sequence). This CDR3 contains 16 residues. CDR3 loop: CASSTQDRGQRDTQYF. CDR3 sequence (DNA): TGTGCCAGTAGTACTCAGGACAGGGGGCAAAGAGATACGCAGTATTTT.

This clone has just a few counts. V is TRBV1 and J is TRBJ2-7; TRBD2, the D gene given by the table, was not confirmed from the DNA. TRBV1 is tagged as a pseudogene. The CDR3 spans 15 residues. CDR3 bases: TGCACCAGCAGCCAAGGAGGTAGCGTATCCCACGAGCAGTACTTC. It yields the protein CTSSQGGSVSHEQYF.

This clone appeared a few times. The gene calls are TRBV30 and TRBJ2-7; TRBD2 is a possible D gene (5 bases). The CDR3 is made up of 12 amino acids. CDR1 GTSNPN and CDR2 SVGIG come from the germline V gene (reference sequence). Trimming cost V 4 bases and J 4 bases, with 11 bases left between them. The CDR3 is CAWKGGGYEQYF. The CDR3 region has the DNA TGTGCCTGGAAGGGCGGAGGATACGAGCAGTACTTC.

The chain carries TRBV19 and TRBJ2-7, with D tentatively TRBD2 (7 bases). Germline loops: CDR1 LNHDA, CDR2 SQIVND (reference sequence). The V gene lost 10 bases and the J gene lost 0 bases, with 16 bases spanning the gap. The CDR3 is 14 amino acids. The CDR3 bases are TGTGCCAAAGCCGGGCGGGGGCCCTCCTACGAGCAGTACTTC. This sequence encodes CAKAGRGPSYEQYF. Based on the CDR3 plus reference TRBV19 and TRBJ2-7, the full variable domain is DGGITQSPKYLFRKEGQNVTLSCEQNLNHDAMYWYRQDPGQGLRLIYYSQIVNDFQKGDIAEGYSVSREKKESFPLTVTSAQKNPTAFYLCAKAGRGPSYEQYFGPGTRLTVT.

V is TRBV18 and J is TRBJ1-1, with D possibly being TRBD1 (6 bases). This CDR3 region has 15 residues. V was trimmed by 3 bases and J by 5 bases, leaving 16 bases between them. Germline CDR1 is KGHSH and CDR2 is LQKENI. CDR3 protein: CASSPGQSRGTEAFF. CDR3 sequence (DNA): TGTGCCAGCTCACCCGGACAGTCCCGAGGGACTGAAGCTTTCTTT.

This clone was counted a few times. This chain connects TRBV6-7 to TRBJ2-7; maybe TRBD2 (5 bases). TRBV6-7 is an ORF for which the function is uncertain. This CDR3 is 16 amino acids long. V was cut by 5 bases and J by 0 bases, with 17 bases left in between. CDR3 sequence: CASSDFGEWDSYEQYF. Written as DNA, the CDR3 is TGTGCCAGCAGTGACTTCGGGGAGTGGGACTCCTACGAGCAGTACTTC.

The CDR3 region is CSGGTGGAGTEAFF. CDR3 DNA: TGCAGCGGAGGGACAGGGGGCGCGGGGACTGAAGCTTTCTTT. V usage is TRBV29-1 and J usage is TRBJ1-1, with TRBD1 identical over 12 bases. The trim removed 7 bases at V and 5 bases at J, leaving 8 bases unmatched. CDR1 and CDR2 from the germline V gene are SQVTM and ANQGSEA. The length of the CDR3 is 14 residues.

The V gene is TRBV7-9, the J gene TRBJ1-1; tentative D call: TRBD1 (5 bases). V lost 5 bases and J lost 3, with 16 bases in between. CDR3 size: 15 residues. Looked up from germline, CDR1 is SEHNR and CDR2 is FQNEAQ (reference sequence). CDR3 sequence reads: CASSQRRAGDTEAFF. CDR3 bases: TGTGCCAGCAGCCAACGGCGCGCGGGGGACACTGAAGCTTTCTTT.